These T cell receptor beta chains were read from a single sample in a study of shared T cell receptors in the human thymus. Sequenced by immunoSEQ multiplex PCR; TCRdb stores in-frame clones only, minus some. The profile covers more than 550,000 clones, with over 75% appearing a single time and more than 0.008% taken by the ten largest. The sample was also reused in another study, on human thymus T cells.

Sample: thymocytes. The receptors shown here come from a girl under three years old with a congenital heart defect. Both conserved end residues are part of each CDR3. A D gene is named only where the DNA matches it firmly. Size tells how often a clone was seen (once, few, many) or the class of an expanded clone, and some rows leave it out.

clone size,V gene,J gene,D gene,CDR3 DNA,CDR3 protein
once,TRBV30,TRBJ1-1,NA,TGTGCCTTGGCCTTTGGGGGGGCCGGGGACACTGAAGCTTTCTTT,CALAFGGAGDTEAFF
NA,TRBV9,TRBJ1-3,NA,TGTGCCAGCAGCGTAGTAGGAAACACCATATATTTT,CASSVVGNTIYF
NA,TRBV5-6,TRBJ2-7,NA,TGTGCCAGCAGCTTGTCAAGTTGGCGGAACTACGAGCAGTACTTC,CASSLSSWRNYEQYF
NA,TRBV10-2,TRBJ1-5,TRBD1,TGCGCCAGCAGTCCGGGACAGGGTTCTAGCAATCAGCCCCAGCATTTT,CASSPGQGSSNQPQHF
NA,TRBV28,TRBJ2-7,NA,TGTGCCAGCAGTTCGACAAGTGACTACGAGCAGTACTTC,CASSSTSDYEQYF
NA,TRBV7-9,TRBJ1-1,NA,TGTGCCAGCAGCAACAGGGTTGCAGAAGAAGCTTTCTTT,CASSNRVAEEAFF
NA,TRBV27,TRBJ1-2,NA,TGTGCCAGCAGTTTATCGGGGCCGGGGGACTATGGCTACACCTTC,CASSLSGPGDYGYTF
NA,TRBV28,TRBJ2-7,NA,TGTGCCAGCATTTCGCGGGATGGATCCTACGAGCAGTACTTC,CASISRDGSYEQYF
NA,TRBV27,TRBJ2-5,TRBD1,TGTGCCAGCAGTCTGGGACAGAACCAAGAGACCCAGTACTTC,CASSLGQNQETQYF
NA,TRBV6-5,TRBJ2-2,NA,TGTGCCAGCAGTTACTCGGGCAGGGAAGGAACCGGGGAGCTGTTTTTT,CASSYSGREGTGELFF
NA,TRBV6-5,TRBJ2-1,TRBD2,TGTGCCAGCAGGGGAGCGGGGGAGAAGTACAATGAGCAGTTCTTC,CASRGAGEKYNEQFF
NA,TRBV27,TRBJ1-1,NA,TGTGCCAGCAGTCACCTTCTACAGGACACTGAAGCTTTCTTT,CASSHLLQDTEAFF
NA,TRBV6-5,TRBJ2-1,TRBD1,TGTGCCAGCAGTTATTTGCCGGGACAGAAAGACAATGAGCAGTTCTTC,CASSYLPGQKDNEQFF
NA,TRBV4-3,TRBJ1-2,TRBD1,TGCGCCAGCAGCCAAGAGGACAGGACCTATGGCTACACCTTT,CASSQEDRTYGYTF
NA,TRBV6-5,TRBJ2-1,NA,TGTGCCAGCAGCCGGAGAGGGCATCAGAGTGAGCAGTTCTTC,CASSRRGHQSEQFF